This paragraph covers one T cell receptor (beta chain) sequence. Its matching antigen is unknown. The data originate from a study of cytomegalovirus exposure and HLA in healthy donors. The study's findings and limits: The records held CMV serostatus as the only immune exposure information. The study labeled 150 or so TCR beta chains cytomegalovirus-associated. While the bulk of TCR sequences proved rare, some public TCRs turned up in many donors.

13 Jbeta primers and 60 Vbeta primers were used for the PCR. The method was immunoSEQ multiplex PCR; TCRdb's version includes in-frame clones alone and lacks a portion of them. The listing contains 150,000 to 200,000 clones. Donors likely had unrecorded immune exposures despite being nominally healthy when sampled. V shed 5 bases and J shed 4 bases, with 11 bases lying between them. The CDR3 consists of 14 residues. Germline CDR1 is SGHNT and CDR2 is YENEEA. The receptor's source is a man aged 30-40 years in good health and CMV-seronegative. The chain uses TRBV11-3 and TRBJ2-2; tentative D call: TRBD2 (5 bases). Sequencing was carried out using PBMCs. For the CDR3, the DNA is TGTGCCAGCAGCCCGGACTTCTCCACCGGGGAGCTGTTTTTT. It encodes CASSPDFSTGELFF.